This T cell receptor (beta chain) originates from a study of T cells in tumors after PD-1 blockade. About the study: Some patients also took daily vismodegib 150 mg during anti-PD-1 treatment.

Notes on this clone: Its antigen is unknown.

This CDR3 contains 10 residues. Germline lookup yields CDR1 SNHLY and CDR2 FYNNEI. Repertoires were generated with immunoSEQ multiplex PCR, while TCRdb's copy carries only in-frame clones and drops some. The table lists fewer than 25,000 clones, 70% to 85% of them singletons. Study-wide findings and caveats: Approximately 43% of tumor TCR clonotypes were also found in blood.

V gene TRBV2 combines with J gene TRBJ1-4, with D maybe TRBD1 (5 bases). The receptor comes from a human donor with basal cell carcinoma. The specimen comprised PBMCs, sampled after anti-PD-1 treatment. The CDR3 sequence is CAAGREKLFF. The CDR3 bases are TGTGCAGCAGGGCGTGAAAAACTGTTTTTT.